This T cell receptor (beta chain) came from a study of cytotoxic CD8 clonotypes in ibrutinib-treated CLL. Across the whole study: Complete response was seen in 2 patients and partial in 24; approximately 12 progressed and around 14 stayed remitted after a median 68 months. General study findings and limits: Sample timing was unmatched between remission and later-progressing patients; lymph nodes unstudied. Clonality increased with ibrutinib response but returned toward baseline at progression.

As to this clone: Its matching antigen is unknown.

The method was immunoSEQ multiplex PCR; TCRdb's version includes in-frame clones alone and lacks a portion of them. The sample holds a few hundred thousand clones, under 75% seen once. The source was PBMCs, collected after 24 months of ibrutinib treatment. The receptor was derived from a human donor with chronic lymphocytic leukemia.

Here the CDR3 reads CASSLPGGAYNEQFF. The CDR3 bases are TGCGCCAGCAGCTTGCCGGGAGGGGCCTACAATGAGCAGTTCTTC. The V and J genes are TRBV5-1 and TRBJ2-1, with TRBD2 identical over 8 bases. With 1 base clipped from V and 2 bases from J, the junction kept 2 bases outside the gene matches. CDR1 and CDR2 from the germline V gene are SGHRS and YFSETQ. This CDR3 is 15 amino acids long. Variable domain in full (rest from reference TRBV5-1 and TRBJ2-1): KAGVTQTPRYLIKTRGQQVTLSCSPISGHRSVSWYQQTPGQGLQFLFEYFSETQRNKGNFPGRFSGRQFSNSRSEMNVSTLELGDSALYLCASSLPGGAYNEQFFGPGTRLTVL.